Below are 9 T cell receptor beta chains sequenced from a single sample in a study of post-analysis software for immune sequencing data (dated by TCRdb to the mid-2010s). Their target antigens are unknown. The library relied on PCR. The data were produced on an Illumina HiSeq 2500. To reduce PCR and sequencing biases, unique molecular identifiers were built into the TCR beta cDNA libraries. TCRdb handled the public reads itself, with Q25 trimming in fastp and clone calling in MiXCR, and kept productive beta chains. Merged by CDR3 protein, the rows form single entries marked with the most common genes and DNA. This sample is represented by 740,000 or so distinct CDR3 sequences; roughly 50% of them were singletons. Of the sample, 4% to 5.5% is held by the ten largest clones. Here is what the overall study found, with its caveats: Significantly higher frequencies in patients than in controls were found for about five TRBV segments, including TRBV5-6, TRBV5-1 and TRBV20-1.

What was sequenced was blood. The origin of the receptors is a girl aged 10 to 17 with multiple sclerosis.

The CDR3 DNA sequence: TGCAGTACCACTCCGGGACTGCTCAATCAGCCCCAGCATTTT. Its protein is CSTTPGLLNQPQHF. The chain has TRBV20-1 and TRBJ1-5, with D perhaps matching TRBD1 (5 bases). The CDR3 length is 14 residues. Germline V gene data show CDR1 as DFQATT and CDR2 as SNEGSKA (reference sequence). Trimming took off 8 bases at V and 3 bases at J, with 17 bases between the two ends.

V is TRBV5-1 and J is TRBJ2-7; 8 nucleotides agree with TRBD1. Germline loops: CDR1 SGHRS, CDR2 YFSETQ. The CDR3 sequence is 18 residues long. V was clipped by 6 bases and J by 0 bases; unmatched bases: 17. The CDR3 reads CASNSMPGQGAFSYEQYF. The DNA of the CDR3 is TGCGCCAGCAACTCGATGCCCGGGCAGGGGGCGTTCTCCTACGAGCAGTACTTC.

V usage is TRBV30 and J usage is TRBJ1-1; D remains unclear. CDR1 and CDR2 from the germline V gene are GTSNPN and SVGIG (reference sequence). CDR3 size: 12 residues. V was shortened by 3 bases and J by 0 bases, with 5 bases between the two germline ends. CDR3 in DNA: TGTGCCTGGAGCCTTGTGAACACTGAAGCTTTCTTT. Residues: CAWSLVNTEAFF.

The chain has TRBV2 and TRBJ2-1; 11 bases fit TRBD2. Looked up from germline, CDR1 is SNHLY and CDR2 is FYNNEI. CDR3 length equals 15 residues. V dropped 8 bases and J dropped 4; count of bases not matched to a gene: 7. The CDR3 DNA is TGTGCCAGCGATGTAGGGACTAGCGGTTACAATGAGCAGTTCTTC. Amino acids: CASDVGTSGYNEQFF.

The rearrangement uses TRBV6-6 and TRBJ2-3; D perhaps matches TRBD2 (5 bases). The CDR3 has 14 residues. V lost 2 bases and J 7 bases, leaving 13 bases between the germline ends. Germline V gene lookup returns CDR1 MNHNY and CDR2 SVGAGI (reference sequence). In DNA form, the CDR3 reads TGTGCCAGCAGTTACACGCGAGGGCCTAATACGCAGTATTTT. Protein: CASSYTRGPNTQYF.

The V gene is TRBV12-5, the J gene TRBJ2-7, with D unresolved. CDR1 is LGHNT, CDR2 FRNRAP, per germline. Trimming pared 6 bases from V and 7 bases from J, leaving 10 bases between. This CDR3 has 11 residues. The CDR3, as DNA: TGTGCTAGTGGCCTAGAGTGGGAGCAGTACTTC. As protein: CASGLEWEQYF.

J is TRBJ2-2 and V is TRBV20-1, with a tentative D call TRBD2 (5 bases). The length of the CDR3 is 14 residues. Trimming removed 3 bases from V and 6 bases from J, with 14 bases in between. Germline assignment: CDR1 DFQATT and CDR2 SNEGSKA (reference sequence). CDR3 region: CSARSIGESGELFF. CDR3 bases: TGCAGTGCTAGGAGTATCGGGGAGTCCGGGGAGCTGTTTTTT.

The chain joins TRBV5-1 to TRBJ1-2; D may be TRBD1 (6 bases). The CDR3 consists of 14 residues. V lost 4 bases and J lost 6, with 16 bases in between. Germline assignment: CDR1 SGHRS and CDR2 YFSETQ. The CDR3 here is CASSREQGVHGYTF. CDR3 nucleotides: TGCGCCAGCAGCAGAGAACAGGGAGTACATGGCTACACCTTC.

This clonotype turned up a few times. The chain has TRBV12-3 or TRBV12-4 and TRBJ2-7, with D perhaps matching TRBD2 (6 bases). The CDR3 is 15 amino acids. The V and J ends lost 5 bases and 0 bases respectively, with 14 bases between them. The CDR3 nucleotides read TGTGCCAGCAGTCCTTTGGGACTTAGCTCCTACGAGCAGTACTTC. This translates into CASSPLGLSSYEQYF.